This TCR beta chain stems from a study of cytomegalovirus exposure and HLA in healthy donors. Study-wide background: From 170 million or so T cells, an earlier analysis saw under 140 million unique TCR beta sequences.

This CDR3 contains 15 residues. Germline CDR1 reads LNHDA; CDR2 reads SQIVND (reference sequence). V lost 6 bases to trimming and J lost 7 bases; unmatched junction nucleotides: 12. Broader study findings: The study had only CMV serostatus as immune exposure information. CMV antigen specificity of a few CMV-associated chains was confirmed in vitro.

With regard to this clone: Its antigen is not identified.

Researchers ran the PCR with 60 Vbeta and 13 Jbeta primers. The repertoire was sequenced with immunoSEQ multiplex PCR; TCRdb's copy has only in-frame clones and lacks some. This table holds 150,000 or so clones, about 74% found once. The J gene is TRBJ1-5, the V gene TRBV19; 7 positions match TRBD1. The receptor comes from a middle-aged man in good health and CMV-seropositive. The source material was PBMCs. The CDR3 loop reads CASSPMRTGRQPQHF. CDR3 nucleotides: TGTGCCAGTAGCCCGATGAGGACAGGAAGGCAGCCCCAGCATTTT.